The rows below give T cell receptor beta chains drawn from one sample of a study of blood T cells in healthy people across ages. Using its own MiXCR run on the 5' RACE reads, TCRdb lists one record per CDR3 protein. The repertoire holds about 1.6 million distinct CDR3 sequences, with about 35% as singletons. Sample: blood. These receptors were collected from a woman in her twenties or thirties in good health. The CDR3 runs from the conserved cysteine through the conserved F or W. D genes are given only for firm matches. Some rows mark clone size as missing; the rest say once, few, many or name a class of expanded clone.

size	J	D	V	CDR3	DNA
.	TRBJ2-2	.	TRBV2	CATQAKPGELFF	TGTGCCACTCAAGCAAAGCCCGGGGAGCTGTTTTTT
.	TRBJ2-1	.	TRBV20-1	CSARDRVGLHEQFF	TGCAGTGCTAGAGATAGGGTCGGGCTCCATGAGCAGTTCTTC
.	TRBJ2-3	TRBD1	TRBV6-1	CAGGLTGDDWYTQYF	TGTGCCGGGGGCCTGACAGGGGATGATTGGTATACGCAGTATTTT
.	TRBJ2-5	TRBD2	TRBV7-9	CTSSQSTSWETQYF	TGTACCAGCAGCCAATCGACTAGCTGGGAGACCCAGTACTTC
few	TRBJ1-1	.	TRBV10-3	CAISESIVGSMNTEAFF	TGTGCCATCAGTGAGTCGATCGTGGGAAGCATGAACACTGAAGCTTTCTTT
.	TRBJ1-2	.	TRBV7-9	CASNPQAGSFGYTF	TGTGCCAGCAACCCCCAGGCGGGAAGCTTTGGCTACACCTTC
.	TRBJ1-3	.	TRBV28	CASSLRGGNTIYF	TGTGCCAGCAGTCTCAGGGGAGGAAACACCATATATTTT
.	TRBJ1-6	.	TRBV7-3	CASSTRGDSPLHF	TGTGCCAGCAGCACAAGAGGGGACTCACCCCTCCACTTT
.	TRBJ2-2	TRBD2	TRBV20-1	CSAGTSGGLTGELFF	TGCAGTGCTGGAACTAGCGGGGGGCTGACCGGGGAGCTGTTTTTT
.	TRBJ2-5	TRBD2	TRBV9	CASSVLAGRETQYF	TGTGCCAGCAGCGTACTAGCGGGGAGAGAGACCCAGTACTTC
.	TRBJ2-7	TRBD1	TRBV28	CASSFPMDRSYEQYF	TGTGCCAGCAGTTTCCCCATGGACAGGTCTTACGAGCAGTACTTC